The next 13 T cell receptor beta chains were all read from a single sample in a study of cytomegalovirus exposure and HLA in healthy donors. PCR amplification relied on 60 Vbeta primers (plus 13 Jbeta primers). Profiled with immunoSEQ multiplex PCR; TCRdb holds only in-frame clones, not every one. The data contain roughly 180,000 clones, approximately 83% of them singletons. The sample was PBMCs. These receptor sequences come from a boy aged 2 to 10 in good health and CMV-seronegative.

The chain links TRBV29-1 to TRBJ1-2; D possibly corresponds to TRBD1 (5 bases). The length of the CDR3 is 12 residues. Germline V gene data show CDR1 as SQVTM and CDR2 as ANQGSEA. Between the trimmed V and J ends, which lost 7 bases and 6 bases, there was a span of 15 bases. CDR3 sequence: CSAKVVGDGYTF. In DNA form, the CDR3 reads TGCAGCGCTAAAGTTGTAGGGGATGGCTACACCTTC.

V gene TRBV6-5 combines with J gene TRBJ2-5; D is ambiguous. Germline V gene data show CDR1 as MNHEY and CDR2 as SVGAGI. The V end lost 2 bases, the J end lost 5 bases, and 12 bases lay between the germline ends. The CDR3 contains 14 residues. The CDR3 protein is CASSYGLDVETQYF. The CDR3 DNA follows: TGTGCCAGCAGTTACGGCCTAGATGTGGAGACCCAGTACTTC.

CDR3 DNA sequence: TGCGCCAGCAGCTTGGAACTATCTGGGAACACTGAAGCTTTCTTT. It codes for CASSLELSGNTEAFF. This chain uses TRBV5-1 with TRBJ1-1; D remains unclear. Between the trimmed V and J ends, which lost 0 bases and 1 base, there was a span of 10 bases. The CDR3 contains 15 residues. Germline V gene sequence: CDR1 SGHRS, CDR2 YFSETQ. Full variable domain (rest looked up from reference TRBV5-1 and TRBJ1-1): KAGVTQTPRYLIKTRGQQVTLSCSPISGHRSVSWYQQTPGQGLQFLFEYFSETQRNKGNFPGRFSGRQFSNSRSEMNVSTLELGDSALYLCASSLELSGNTEAFFGQGTRLTVV.

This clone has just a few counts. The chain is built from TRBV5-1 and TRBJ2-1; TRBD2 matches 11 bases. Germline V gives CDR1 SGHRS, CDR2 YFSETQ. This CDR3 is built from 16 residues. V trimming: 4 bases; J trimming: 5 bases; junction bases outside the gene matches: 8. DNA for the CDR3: TGCGCCAGCAGCAACGTAGCGGGAGGGCTAGACAATGAGCAGTTCTTC. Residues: CASSNVAGGLDNEQFF.

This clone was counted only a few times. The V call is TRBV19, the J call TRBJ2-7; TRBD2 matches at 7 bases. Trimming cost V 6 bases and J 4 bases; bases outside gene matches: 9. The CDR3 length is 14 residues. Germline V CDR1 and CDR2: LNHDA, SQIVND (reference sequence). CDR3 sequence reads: CASSWASGEYEQYF. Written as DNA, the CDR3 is TGTGCCAGTAGCTGGGCTAGCGGAGAATACGAGCAGTACTTC.

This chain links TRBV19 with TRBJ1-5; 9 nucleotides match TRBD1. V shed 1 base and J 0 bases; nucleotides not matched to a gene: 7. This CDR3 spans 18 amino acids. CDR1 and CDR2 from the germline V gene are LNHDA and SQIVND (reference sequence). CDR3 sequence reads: CASSIGLTGGSSNQPQHF. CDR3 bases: TGTGCCAGTAGTATAGGTCTTACAGGGGGCTCTAGCAATCAGCCCCAGCATTTT.

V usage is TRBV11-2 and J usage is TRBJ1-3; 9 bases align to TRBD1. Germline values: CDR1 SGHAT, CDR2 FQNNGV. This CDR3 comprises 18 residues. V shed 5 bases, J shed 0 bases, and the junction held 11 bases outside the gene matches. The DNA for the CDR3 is TGTGCCAGCAGCCCCCGTCCTGGGACAGGGAACTCTGGAAACACCATATATTTT. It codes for CASSPRPGTGNSGNTIYF.

The CDR3 loop is CASSPIVGGTYNEQFF. The CDR3 DNA reads TGCGCCAGCAGCCCTATAGTGGGAGGGACCTACAATGAGCAGTTCTTC. This chain uses TRBV5-1 with TRBJ2-1, with TRBD2 matching 7 bases. The V gene's germline CDR1 is SGHRS and CDR2 YFSETQ. Trimming took 4 bases from V and 2 from J; bases not matched to a gene: 9. This CDR3 comprises 16 residues.

CDR3 protein: CASSQERRGALNTEAFF. The CDR3, as DNA: TGTGCCAGCAGCCAAGAACGCAGGGGCGCCTTGAACACTGAAGCTTTCTTT. This rearrangement joins TRBV14 to TRBJ1-1, with D tentatively TRBD1 (6 bases). The V end lost 0 bases, the J end lost 0 bases, and 14 bases lay between the germline ends. This CDR3 has 17 residues. Germline values: CDR1 SGHDN, CDR2 FVKESK.

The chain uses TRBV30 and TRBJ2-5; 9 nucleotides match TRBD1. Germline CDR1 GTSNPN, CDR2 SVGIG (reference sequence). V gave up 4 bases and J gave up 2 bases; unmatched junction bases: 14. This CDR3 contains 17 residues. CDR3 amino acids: CAWKTGGGFVEQETQYF. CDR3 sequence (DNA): TGTGCCTGGAAGACAGGGGGAGGTTTTGTAGAGCAAGAGACCCAGTACTTC.

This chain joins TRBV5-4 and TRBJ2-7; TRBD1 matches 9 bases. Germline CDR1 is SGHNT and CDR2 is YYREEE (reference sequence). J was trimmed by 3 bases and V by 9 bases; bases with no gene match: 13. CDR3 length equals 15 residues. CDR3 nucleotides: TGTGCCACCAAGCCCGGGACAGGGCAAAACTACGAGCAGTACTTC. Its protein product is CATKPGTGQNYEQYF.

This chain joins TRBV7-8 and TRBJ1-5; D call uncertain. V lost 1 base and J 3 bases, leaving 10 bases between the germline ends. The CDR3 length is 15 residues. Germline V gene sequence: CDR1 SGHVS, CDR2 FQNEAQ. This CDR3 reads CASSLEAANNQPQHF. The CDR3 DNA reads TGTGCCAGCAGCTTAGAAGCGGCCAACAATCAGCCCCAGCATTTT.

CDR3: CATSKNTGEPDTQYF. The CDR3 region has the DNA TGTGCCACCTCTAAAAACACTGGGGAGCCAGATACGCAGTATTTT. The chain employs TRBV27 and TRBJ2-3; tentatively, D is TRBD2 (5 bases). This CDR3 region has 15 residues. V gave up 10 bases and J gave up 4 bases, with 21 bases separating them. Germline CDR1 is MNHEY and CDR2 is SMNVEV (reference sequence).